These T cell receptor beta chains were read from a single sample in a study of identical twins. TCRdb passed the 5' RACE reads through MiXCR, listing each CDR3 protein once. This table has nearly 900,000 distinct CDR3 sequences, roughly 12% appearing once. The data were also submitted as part of a second study, on yellow fever vaccine responses in identical twins.

Sequencing was performed on PBMCs. All receptors come from a young woman in good health. CDR3s include the opening cysteine and the closing phenylalanine or tryptophan. A D gene is named only where the DNA matches it firmly. A row's size may be missing; if present it is once, few, many or a size class.

D,size,J,V,CDR3,DNA
TRBD2,few,TRBJ2-1,TRBV19,CASSIGLAGGPYNEQFF,TGTGCCAGTAGTATCGGACTAGCGGGGGGCCCCTACAATGAGCAGTTCTTC
NA,NA,TRBJ1-1,TRBV5-1,CASSLASSGDTEAFF,TGCGCCAGCAGCTTGGCTTCCTCAGGGGACACTGAAGCTTTCTTT
TRBD2,few,TRBJ2-2,TRBV11-2,CASSLRVLAGGLNTGELFF,TGTGCCAGCAGCTTACGGGTCCTAGCGGGGGGGCTGAACACCGGGGAGCTGTTTTTT
NA,few,TRBJ2-3,TRBV10-2,CASSHLSTSTDTQYF,TGCGCCAGCAGTCACCTCTCGACTAGCACAGATACGCAGTATTTT
NA,NA,TRBJ1-2,TRBV3-1,CASSRVGRGDGYTF,TGTGCCAGCAGCCGAGTAGGGAGAGGGGACGGCTACACCTTC
TRBD1,NA,TRBJ2-2,TRBV20-1,CSTDRENTGELFF,TGCAGTACCGACAGGGAGAACACCGGGGAGCTGTTTTTT
TRBD2,NA,TRBJ2-3,TRBV12-3/TRBV12-4,CASSYGTSGIGTDTQYF,TGTGCCAGCAGTTATGGGACTAGCGGGATCGGCACAGATACGCAGTATTTT
NA,NA,TRBJ2-1,TRBV12-3/TRBV12-4,CTSSFHLGVVNIGYNEQFF,TGTACCAGCAGTTTCCACCTAGGGGTAGTGAACATAGGGTACAATGAGCAGTTCTTC
NA,few,TRBJ2-6,TRBV3-1,CASSQDWRGSGANVLTF,TGTGCCAGCAGCCAAGATTGGCGGGGCTCTGGGGCCAACGTCCTGACTTTC
NA,NA,TRBJ2-2,TRBV7-9,CASSLAGIRGTGELVF,TGTGCCAGCAGCTTAGCGGGGATCCGGGGCACCGGGGAGCTGGTTTTT
TRBD2,few,TRBJ2-3,TRBV12-3/TRBV12-4,CASSQGLAGDPSTDTQYF,TGTGCCAGCAGTCAGGGACTAGCGGGAGACCCAAGCACAGATACGCAGTATTTT
NA,NA,TRBJ2-3,TRBV20-1,CSAKGGAGTDTQYF,TGCAGTGCTAAGGGGGGCGCTGGCACAGATACGCAGTATTTT
TRBD2,few,TRBJ2-1,TRBV7-2,CASSLLSGRAYNEQFF,TGTGCCAGCAGCTTACTAAGCGGGAGGGCCTACAATGAGCAGTTCTTC
TRBD2,NA,TRBJ2-2,TRBV5-6,CASSLLGLAGEAGELFF,TGTGCCAGCAGCTTGCTTGGACTAGCGGGGGAGGCCGGGGAGCTGTTTTTT
NA,few,TRBJ2-3,TRBV9,CASSAGITDTQYF,TGTGCCAGCAGCGCCGGGATCACAGATACGCAGTATTTT
NA,few,TRBJ2-1,TRBV24-1,CATSDSGSYYNEQFF,TGTGCCACCAGTGATTCTGGGTCGTACTACAATGAGCAGTTCTTC
TRBD1,NA,TRBJ2-7,TRBV18,CASSPAGGTGVYEQYF,TGTGCCAGCTCACCAGCCGGGGGGACAGGGGTCTACGAGCAGTACTTC
TRBD2,NA,TRBJ2-2,TRBV12-3/TRBV12-4,CARTNAGGALELFF,TGTGCCCGCACTAACGCCGGGGGGGCCTTGGAGCTGTTTTTT
NA,few,TRBJ2-5,TRBV9,CASSEGELETQYF,TGTGCCAGCAGCGAGGGCGAACTGGAGACCCAGTACTTC
TRBD2,few,TRBJ2-1,TRBV7-8,CASSLVAGGPGMNEQFF,TGTGCCAGCAGCTTAGTGGCGGGAGGGCCCGGTATGAATGAGCAGTTCTTC
NA,NA,TRBJ2-7,TRBV11-2,CASSLETEEQYF,TGTGCCAGCAGCTTAGAAACGGAAGAGCAGTACTTC
TRBD1,many,TRBJ1-2,TRBV20-1,CSARGQGNYGYTF,TGCAGTGCTAGAGGACAGGGGAACTATGGCTACACCTTC
TRBD1,few,TRBJ1-1,TRBV10-3,CAISERTGAAFF,TGTGCCATCAGTGAACGGACAGGGGCGGCTTTCTTT
NA,few,TRBJ1-5,TRBV10-3,CAISESRVSNQPQHF,TGTGCCATCAGTGAAAGTAGGGTGAGCAATCAGCCCCAGCATTTT
TRBD2,few,TRBJ2-1,TRBV28,CASSSPAGNYNEQFF,TGTGCCAGCAGTTCCCCAGCGGGGAATTACAATGAGCAGTTCTTC
NA,few,TRBJ2-1,TRBV11-2,CASSLNTEQFF,TGTGCCAGCAGCCTCAACACCGAGCAGTTCTTC
NA,few,TRBJ2-7,TRBV28,CASSFFSKIYEQYF,TGTGCCAGCAGTTTTTTTTCGAAGATCTACGAGCAGTACTTC
NA,many,TRBJ2-7,TRBV6-1,CASTDPKVYYEQYF,TGTGCCAGCACCGACCCCAAGGTCTACTACGAGCAGTACTTC
TRBD1,NA,TRBJ1-1,TRBV6-1,CASSRPGQGASGKTEAFF,TGTGCCAGCAGCAGACCGGGACAGGGGGCTTCGGGAAAAACTGAAGCTTTCTTT
NA,once,TRBJ2-1,TRBV5-6,CASSLIRGEPYNEQFF,TGTGCCAGCAGCTTGATCCGAGGGGAACCTTACAATGAGCAGTTCTTC
TRBD2,few,TRBJ2-3,TRBV28,CASSSGASGRTDTQYF,TGTGCCAGCAGTTCGGGAGCTAGCGGGAGGACAGATACGCAGTATTTT
TRBD1,NA,TRBJ2-5,TRBV28,CASSLWRATGQQETQYF,TGTGCCAGCAGTTTATGGAGAGCGACAGGGCAGCAAGAGACCCAGTACTTC
TRBD1,few,TRBJ1-4,TRBV6-1,CASSRQGKTEKLFF,TGTGCCAGCAGCCGACAGGGGAAGACTGAAAAACTGTTTTTT
NA,many,TRBJ1-4,TRBV20-1,CSVMDIYDETNEKLFF,TGCAGTGTAATGGACATATACGACGAGACTAATGAAAAACTGTTTTTT
NA,many,TRBJ1-5,TRBV6-1,CASSSYSNQPQHF,TGTGCCAGCAGTAGTTATAGCAATCAGCCCCAGCATTTT
NA,NA,TRBJ2-6,TRBV12-3/TRBV12-4,CASSFPDYSGANVLTF,TGTGCCAGCAGTTTTCCAGACTACTCTGGGGCCAACGTCCTGACTTTC
NA,many,TRBJ1-1,TRBV9,CASSVQGGTEAFF,TGTGCCAGCAGCGTACAGGGAGGGACTGAAGCTTTCTTT
NA,few,TRBJ2-3,TRBV2,CASTWDTQYF,TGTGCCAGCACGTGGGATACGCAGTATTTT
TRBD1,NA,TRBJ2-1,TRBV7-8,CASVGGQGLFSYNEQFF,TGTGCCAGCGTGGGGGGACAGGGGCTTTTCTCCTACAATGAGCAGTTCTTC
NA,NA,TRBJ1-1,TRBV5-5,CASSLGTGAHTEAFF,TGTGCCAGCAGCTTGGGGACGGGAGCCCACACTGAAGCTTTCTTT
NA,few,TRBJ2-3,TRBV29-1,CSTTGISTDTQYF,TGCAGCACTACAGGAATTAGCACAGATACGCAGTATTTT
TRBD1,many,TRBJ1-2,TRBV20-1,CSARRQGARGYTF,TGCAGTGCTAGGCGACAGGGGGCTCGGGGCTACACCTTC
NA,few,TRBJ2-7,TRBV10-3,CAITEGLDRSSYEQYF,TGTGCCATCACCGAGGGTCTAGATCGAAGCTCCTACGAGCAGTACTTC
TRBD2,NA,TRBJ2-3,TRBV5-1,CASKNPPGLAGPSTDTQYF,TGCGCCAGCAAAAATCCCCCGGGACTAGCGGGACCTAGCACAGATACGCAGTATTTT
NA,many,TRBJ1-4,TRBV20-1,CSAADRGGEKLFF,TGCAGTGCCGCGGACAGAGGAGGCGAAAAACTGTTTTTT
NA,few,TRBJ2-2,TRBV6-5,CASSYLLDRGGELFF,TGTGCCAGCAGTTACTTGCTCGATCGGGGCGGGGAGCTGTTTTTT
TRBD1,many,TRBJ2-2,TRBV5-1,CASTAGQDTGELFF,TGCGCCAGCACCGCGGGACAGGACACCGGGGAGCTGTTTTTT
TRBD1,NA,TRBJ2-1,TRBV20-1,CSASTGTGSYNEQFF,TGCAGTGCTAGTACCGGGACAGGGTCCTACAATGAGCAGTTCTTC
TRBD1,NA,TRBJ1-5,TRBV19,CASKETGGNQPQHF,TGTGCCAGTAAGGAGACAGGGGGCAATCAGCCCCAGCATTTT
NA,many,TRBJ2-5,TRBV5-1,CASSRTTQETQYF,TGCGCCAGCAGCCGGACTACTCAAGAGACCCAGTACTTC
NA,few,TRBJ2-1,TRBV5-1,CASSLKTGTYNEEQFF,TGCGCCAGCAGCTTGAAGACAGGGACTTACAATGAGGAGCAGTTCTTC
TRBD2,NA,TRBJ2-1,TRBV5-1,CASSLRGGAITDEQFF,TGCGCCAGCAGCTTGCGCGGGGGGGCAATTACCGATGAGCAGTTCTTC
NA,few,TRBJ1-1,TRBV7-9,CASSSMDKNTEAFF,TGTGCCAGCAGCTCCATGGACAAGAACACTGAAGCTTTCTTT
NA,NA,TRBJ2-2,TRBV2,CASSEARFDTGELFF,TGTGCCAGCAGTGAAGCCAGGTTCGACACCGGGGAGCTGTTTTTT
TRBD1,few,TRBJ2-7,TRBV28,CASVSGTVSEQYF,TGTGCCAGTGTATCTGGGACAGTTTCCGAGCAGTACTTC
NA,few,TRBJ2-2,TRBV5-1,CASSLVLGRGGELFF,TGCGCCAGCAGCTTGGTGCTAGGGCGAGGCGGGGAGCTGTTTTTT
TRBD1,many,TRBJ2-1,TRBV24-1,CATKGQESYNEQFF,TGTGCCACCAAGGGACAGGAGTCTTACAATGAGCAGTTCTTC